Presented here are 24 T cell receptor beta chains from one specimen sequenced in a study of shared clonotypes between healthy human individuals. Produced via immunoSEQ multiplex PCR; TCRdb's table is partial and in-frame only. This sample carries roughly 1,100,000 clones, under 80% of them seen once, and the ten largest clones take 1.4%. Sample: memory CD4+ T cells sorted from blood. The subset: CD45RA-negative fraction. The receptors were gathered from a man aged 18 to 30 in good health.

V usage is TRBV19 and J usage is TRBJ2-5, with a weak D call TRBD2 (5 bases). Trimming cost V 6 bases and J 7 bases, with 12 bases left between them. The CDR3 loop spans 12 amino acids. CDR1 is LNHDA and CDR2 is SQIVND in the germline V gene (reference sequence). The CDR3 DNA is TGTGCCAGTAGCGAGGGTGATGCGACCCAGTACTTC. It specifies CASSEGDATQYF.

This clone appeared once. V usage is TRBV18 and J usage is TRBJ2-7, with a tentative D call TRBD2 (6 bases). V lost 4 bases and J lost 3, with 10 bases in between. The CDR3 is 13 amino acids. Per the germline V gene, CDR1 is KGHSH and CDR2 is LQKENI. As DNA, the CDR3 is TGTGCCAGCTCACATGGCGGGAACTACGAGCAGTACTTC. This gives the protein CASSHGGNYEQYF.

The V and J genes are TRBV5-4 and TRBJ2-3; 14 nucleotides match TRBD2. V shed 4 bases and J 0 bases; nucleotides not matched to a gene: 10. CDR3 length: 19 amino acids. Germline-derived CDR1 and CDR2 are SGHNT and YYREEE (reference sequence). In nucleotides, the CDR3 is TGTGCCAGCAGCCCTAAAGGACTAGCGGGAGGAACTAGCACAGATACGCAGTATTTT. This sequence encodes CASSPKGLAGGTSTDTQYF.

This chain connects TRBV28 to TRBJ1-1; a weak D match, TRBD1 (5 bases). CDR1 and CDR2 from the germline V gene are MDHEN and SYDVKM. The CDR3 spans 14 residues. V was shortened by 6 bases and J by 5 bases, with 16 bases between the two germline ends. The CDR3 spells CASSPGTKATEAFF. CDR3 nucleotides: TGTGCCAGCAGCCCGGGGACTAAGGCAACTGAAGCTTTCTTT.

The chain employs TRBV18 and TRBJ2-3, with 7 bases identical to TRBD2. Trimming cost V 6 bases and J 6 bases; bases outside gene matches: 9. Germline values: CDR1 KGHSH, CDR2 LQKENI. The CDR3 consists of 14 residues. The CDR3, as DNA: TGTGCCAGCTCCCTCCCTCCGGGGGGTGATACGCAGTATTTT. Translation: CASSLPPGGDTQYF.

As to this clone: Other DNA sequences in the sample encode the same CDR3. The genes are TRBV5-1 and TRBJ1-1; D unresolved. Trimming removed 3 bases from V and 0 bases from J, with 9 bases in between. The germline gives CDR1 SGHRS, CDR2 YFSETQ. The CDR3 consists of 14 residues. For the CDR3, the DNA is TGCGCCAGCAGCTCCCAGACAATGAACACTGAAGCTTTCTTT. Amino acid sequence: CASSSQTMNTEAFF.

V and J are TRBV9 and TRBJ2-3, with no clear D. Trimming cost V 0 bases and J 4 bases, with 9 bases left between them. Germline CDR1 reads SGDLS; CDR2 reads YYNGEE. This CDR3 has 14 residues. The CDR3 region is CASSVATSADTQYF. The CDR3 DNA sequence: TGTGCCAGCAGCGTAGCTACGTCGGCAGATACGCAGTATTTT.

This clone appeared once. The gene calls are TRBV19 and TRBJ2-3; D not certain. In germline, CDR1 is LNHDA, CDR2 SQIVND (reference sequence). Trimming cost V 3 bases and J 1 base, with 8 bases left between them. The CDR3 is 14 residues long. CDR3 DNA: TGTGCCAGTAGTATCCCGGGTGGCACAGATACGCAGTATTTT. Its protein is CASSIPGGTDTQYF.

The chain links TRBV2 to TRBJ2-3, with 8 bases lining up with TRBD2. The length of the CDR3 is 14 residues. The V gene's germline CDR1 is SNHLY and CDR2 FYNNEI. V shed 6 bases, J shed 1 base, and the junction held 3 bases outside the gene matches. The CDR3 region is CASRPAGGTDTQYF. In DNA, the CDR3 is TGTGCCAGCAGGCCAGCGGGGGGCACAGATACGCAGTATTTT.

This rearrangement joins TRBV20-1 to TRBJ2-5; D gene uncertain. There are 10 residues in the CDR3. Germline V gene sequence: CDR1 DFQATT, CDR2 SNEGSKA (reference sequence). Trimming cost V 5 bases and J 5 bases, with 6 bases left between them. CDR3 nucleotides: TGCAGTGCTCTAGGCGAGACCCAGTACTTC. This translates into CSALGETQYF.

This sequence joins TRBV18 and TRBJ1-6; 9 positions match TRBD1. The V gene end was trimmed by 6 bases and the J gene end by 8 bases; junction bases not matched to a gene: 8. Germline V gene data show CDR1 as KGHSH and CDR2 as LQKENI. CDR3 length equals 15 residues. The CDR3 protein is CASSLRQGEDSPLHF. The CDR3 DNA is TGTGCCAGCTCCTTGAGACAGGGGGAGGATTCACCCCTCCACTTT.

V gene TRBV11-2 combines with J gene TRBJ2-5; 10 bases align to TRBD1. CDR1 SGHAT and CDR2 FQNNGV come from the germline V gene. The CDR3 sequence is 18 residues long. The J segment lost 4 bases and the V segment lost 5 bases, leaving 16 bases of the junction unmatched. CDR3 sequence reads: CASSASRPGQGIRETQYF. CDR3 coding DNA: TGTGCCAGCAGCGCATCGAGACCGGGACAGGGGATTAGAGAGACCCAGTACTTC.

This clone was seen more than once but under ten times. The gene calls are TRBV5-1 and TRBJ2-3; 12 bases fit TRBD2. Per germline, CDR1 SGHRS and CDR2 YFSETQ. With 4 bases clipped from V and 2 bases from J, the junction kept 11 bases outside the gene matches. This CDR3 contains 18 residues. The CDR3, as DNA: TGCGCCAGCAGCGTTGGGACTAGCGGGTTGGGTCCCACAGATACGCAGTATTTT. Its translation: CASSVGTSGLGPTDTQYF.

Concerning this clone: The same CDR3 arises from other DNA sequences in this sample as well. This chain uses TRBV6-5 with TRBJ2-5; D is perhaps TRBD1 (6 bases). The CDR3 sequence is 12 residues long. Between the trimmed V and J ends, which lost 6 bases and 1 base, there was a span of 6 bases. The V gene's germline CDR1 is MNHEY and CDR2 SVGAGI. CDR3 bases: TGTGCCAGCAGCAGGGGCCAAGAGACCCAGTACTTC. Protein: CASSRGQETQYF.

V and J are TRBV14 and TRBJ1-2; tentative D call: TRBD1 (6 bases). Trimming stripped 4 bases from V and 8 bases from J, with 14 bases between. CDR3 length: 13 amino acids. Germline CDR1 is SGHDN and CDR2 is FVKESK. CDR3 in DNA: TGTGCCAGCAGCCGCGTGTCAACAGGGGGCTACACCTTC. The encoded protein is CASSRVSTGGYTF.

This clone was counted a single time. CDR3 in amino acids: CASSEESLEAFF. CDR3 nucleotide sequence: TGTGCCAGCAGTGAAGAGTCGCTTGAAGCTTTCTTT. This chain joins TRBV2 and TRBJ1-1, with D unresolved. The ends were cut back, 1 base at V and 7 bases at J, with 7 bases in the middle. Germline CDR1 is SNHLY and CDR2 is FYNNEI. The CDR3 covers 12 residues.

The CDR3 is CASGFQFTYNSPLHF. For the CDR3, the DNA is TGTGCCAGCGGGTTCCAGTTCACCTATAATTCACCCCTCCACTTT. The chain employs TRBV11-3 and TRBJ1-6, with D unclear. Between the trimmed V and J ends, which lost 8 bases and 2 bases, there was a span of 13 bases. Per germline, CDR1 SGHNT and CDR2 YENEEA. There are 15 residues in the CDR3.

The V call is TRBV7-8, the J call TRBJ2-2, with 9 bases fitting TRBD1. V was pared by 6 bases and J by 1 base, with 6 bases of the junction left unmatched. The CDR3 length is 16 residues. Looked up from germline, CDR1 is SGHVS and CDR2 is FQNEAQ. The CDR3 coding sequence is TGTGCCAGCAGTTTCCCGGGACAGGGGAACACCGGGGAGCTGTTTTTT. Amino acids: CASSFPGQGNTGELFF.

The rearrangement uses TRBV19 and TRBJ2-5; TRBD2 might be the D (5 bases). Trimming left V 2 bases short and J 4 bases short, with 11 bases between. Germline CDR1 and CDR2: LNHDA and SQIVND (reference sequence). The CDR3 sequence is 14 residues long. The CDR3 nucleotides read TGTGCCAGTAGTATAACTGAAGGGAGAGAGACCCAGTACTTC. Translating gives CASSITEGRETQYF.

Worth noting for this clone: Its ends do not fully match the called genes, so a read error is possible. Different DNA sequences within this sample yield the same CDR3. V is TRBV6-4 and J is TRBJ1-6; D gene uncertain. Germline CDR1 MRHNA, CDR2 SNTAGT. CDR3 length: 13 residues. This chain's CDR3 is CASSDSGNSPLHF. The CDR3 DNA is TGTGCCAGCAGCGACTCTGGAAATTCACCCCTCCACTTT.

The chain recombines TRBV7-2 with TRBJ2-2; D assignment may be TRBD1 or TRBD2 (6 bases each). The CDR3 is made up of 16 amino acids. V was cut by 3 bases and J by 3 bases, with 14 bases left in between. Germline loops: CDR1 SGHTA, CDR2 FQGNSA. The CDR3 nucleotides read TGTGCCAGCAGCTTGGTCGGGGGCTGGTACACCGGGGAGCTGTTTTTT. This sequence encodes CASSLVGGWYTGELFF.

The chain joins TRBV29-1 to TRBJ1-2, with D hard to call. Germline V gene lookup returns CDR1 SQVTM and CDR2 ANQGSEA. There are 12 residues in the CDR3. V was pared by 7 bases and J by 7 bases, with 16 bases between. CDR3 protein: CSGVRTDGGYTF. CDR3 in DNA: TGCAGCGGTGTGAGGACCGATGGTGGCTACACCTTC.

This clone was counted between two and nine times. Additional DNA sequences in this sample encode the identical CDR3. The V call is TRBV5-4, the J call TRBJ1-6; D gene uncertain. Germline V CDR1 and CDR2: SGHNT, YYREEE (reference sequence). Trimming pared 0 bases from V and 5 bases from J, leaving 0 bases between. This CDR3 comprises 12 residues. CDR3: CASSLDNSPLHF. CDR3 nucleotides: TGTGCCAGCAGCTTGGATAATTCACCCCTCCACTTT. Full variable domain (rest looked up from reference TRBV5-4 and TRBJ1-6): ETGVTQSPTHLIKTRGQQVTLRCSSQSGHNTVSWYQQALGQGPQFIFQYYREEENGRGNFPPRFSGLQFPNYSSELNVNALELDDSALYLCASSLDNSPLHFGNGTRLTVT.

This chain joins TRBV11-2 and TRBJ2-1; no reliable D call. This CDR3 spans 14 amino acids. Deletions cut 6 bases from V and 4 bases from J, with 13 bases between. Germline V gives CDR1 SGHAT, CDR2 FQNNGV. CDR3 loop: CASRVLGPYNEQFF. The CDR3 region has the DNA TGTGCCAGCAGAGTCCTAGGGCCATACAATGAGCAGTTCTTC. Full variable domain (rest looked up from reference TRBV11-2 and TRBJ2-1): EAGVAQSPRYKIIEKRQSVAFWCNPISGHATLYWYQQILGQGPKLLIQFQNNGVVDDSQLPKDRFSAERLKGVDSTLKIQPAKLEDSAVYLCASRVLGPYNEQFFGPGTRLTVL.